These T cell receptor beta chains were read from a single sample in a study of cytomegalovirus exposure and HLA in healthy donors. Produced via immunoSEQ multiplex PCR; TCRdb's table is partial and in-frame only. The repertoire includes tens of thousands of clones, approximately 95% of them detected once, and around 2.1% sits in the top ten. The sequencing sample was made of PBMCs. These TCRs come from a woman in her late teens or twenties in good health and CMV-seronegative. CDR3s include the opening cysteine and the closing phenylalanine or tryptophan. The D gene is left open where the match is weak. Expanded clones are given a class, and other clones once, few, many or no size at all.

cdr3_aa: CASSRGQGAREQFF; cdr3_nt: TGCGCCAGCAGCAGAGGGCAGGGGGCGAGGGAGCAGTTCTTC; cdr3_length: 14; clone_size: -; d_call: TRBD1; j_call: TRBJ2-1; v_call: TRBV5-1
cdr3_aa: CAMRAQANNEQFF; cdr3_nt: TGTGCCATGCGGGCTCAGGCCAACAATGAGCAGTTCTTC; cdr3_length: 13; clone_size: -; d_call: -; j_call: TRBJ2-1; v_call: TRBV10-3
cdr3_aa: CASRVVELYTGELFF; cdr3_nt: TGTGCCAGTAGGGTAGTTGAGCTTTACACCGGGGAGCTGTTTTTT; cdr3_length: 15; clone_size: once; d_call: -; j_call: TRBJ2-2; v_call: TRBV19
cdr3_aa: CASSLEGQRNYGYTF; cdr3_nt: TGTGCCAGCAGCTTAGAGGGACAGAGAAACTATGGCTACACCTTC; cdr3_length: 15; clone_size: -; d_call: TRBD1; j_call: TRBJ1-2; v_call: TRBV7-9
cdr3_aa: CASSEQGIRVTEAFF; cdr3_nt: TGTGCCAGCAGTGAACAGGGTATACGGGTCACTGAAGCTTTCTTT; cdr3_length: 15; clone_size: -; d_call: -; j_call: TRBJ1-1; v_call: TRBV6-1
cdr3_aa: CASRSSGPRGETQYF; cdr3_nt: TGTGCCAGCAGGTCTAGCGGCCCGCGGGGGGAGACCCAGTACTTC; cdr3_length: 15; clone_size: -; d_call: TRBD2; j_call: TRBJ2-5; v_call: TRBV6-5
cdr3_aa: CASRNSGGAENTQYF; cdr3_nt: TGTGCCAGTAGGAATAGCGGGGGGGCCGAGAATACGCAGTATTTT; cdr3_length: 15; clone_size: once; d_call: TRBD2; j_call: TRBJ2-3; v_call: TRBV19
cdr3_aa: CARSLRRGGRGYTF; cdr3_nt: TGTGCCAGAAGCCTACGGCGAGGGGGCCGGGGCTACACCTTC; cdr3_length: 14; clone_size: -; d_call: TRBD1; j_call: TRBJ1-2; v_call: TRBV5-3
cdr3_aa: CSARLAYGYTF; cdr3_nt: TGCAGTGCTAGGTTGGCCTATGGCTACACCTTC; cdr3_length: 11; clone_size: -; d_call: -; j_call: TRBJ1-2; v_call: TRBV20-1
cdr3_aa: CATSRVRGGTDTQYF; cdr3_nt: TGTGCCACCAGCAGAGTACGGGGGGGCACAGATACGCAGTATTTT; cdr3_length: 15; clone_size: -; d_call: TRBD2; j_call: TRBJ2-3; v_call: TRBV15
cdr3_aa: CASSPTGGTEAFF; cdr3_nt: TGTGCCAGCAGCCCGACAGGGGGCACTGAAGCTTTCTTT; cdr3_length: 13; clone_size: once; d_call: TRBD1; j_call: TRBJ1-1; v_call: TRBV7-9
cdr3_aa: CASNFGDSYNEQFF; cdr3_nt: TGCGCCAGCAATTTCGGGGACTCCTACAATGAGCAGTTCTTC; cdr3_length: 14; clone_size: once; d_call: -; j_call: TRBJ2-1; v_call: TRBV5-1
cdr3_aa: CASSLGDKYNEQFF; cdr3_nt: TGTGCCAGCAGCTTAGGGGACAAGTACAATGAGCAGTTCTTC; cdr3_length: 14; clone_size: -; d_call: -; j_call: TRBJ2-1; v_call: TRBV7-9
cdr3_aa: CASRPTSGVTNEQFF; cdr3_nt: TGTGCCAGCAGACCCACTAGCGGGGTGACCAATGAGCAGTTCTTC; cdr3_length: 15; clone_size: -; d_call: TRBD2; j_call: TRBJ2-1; v_call: TRBV7-8
cdr3_aa: CASSPIPTAPNEKLFF; cdr3_nt: TGTGCCAGCAGCCCCATCCCGACAGCCCCAAATGAAAAACTGTTTTTT; cdr3_length: 16; clone_size: once; d_call: -; j_call: TRBJ1-4; v_call: TRBV6-4
cdr3_aa: CASLGTVYEQYF; cdr3_nt: TGTGCCAGCCTTGGGACTGTCTACGAGCAGTACTTC; cdr3_length: 12; clone_size: -; d_call: -; j_call: TRBJ2-7; v_call: TRBV6-1
cdr3_aa: CASSEARGEQYF; cdr3_nt: TGTGCCAGCAGTGAAGCGCGAGGGGAGCAGTACTTC; cdr3_length: 12; clone_size: -; d_call: -; j_call: TRBJ2-7; v_call: TRBV6-1
cdr3_aa: CASSPGTSAIGEQFF; cdr3_nt: TGTGCCAGCAGCCCCGGGACAAGCGCGATTGGTGAGCAGTTCTTC; cdr3_length: 15; clone_size: -; d_call: -; j_call: TRBJ2-1; v_call: TRBV11-2
cdr3_aa: CASSERQGNTEAFF; cdr3_nt: TGCGCCAGCAGTGAGCGACAGGGTAACACTGAAGCTTTCTTT; cdr3_length: 14; clone_size: -; d_call: TRBD1; j_call: TRBJ1-1; v_call: TRBV10-1
cdr3_aa: CASSLSYPRRGGSYNEQFF; cdr3_nt: TGTGCCAGCAGTTTATCGTACCCACGGCGGGGGGGCTCCTACAATGAGCAGTTCTTC; cdr3_length: 19; clone_size: -; d_call: TRBD2; j_call: TRBJ2-1; v_call: TRBV27
cdr3_aa: CASSLVAAGGQDTQYF; cdr3_nt: TGTGCCAGCAGCTTAGTGGCGGCGGGGGGTCAAGATACGCAGTATTTT; cdr3_length: 16; clone_size: -; d_call: TRBD2; j_call: TRBJ2-3; v_call: TRBV7-2
cdr3_aa: CASSHTSGEQYF; cdr3_nt: TGCGCCAGCAGCCATACTTCCGGGGAGCAGTACTTC; cdr3_length: 12; clone_size: -; d_call: -; j_call: TRBJ2-7; v_call: TRBV4-1
cdr3_aa: CASSEGGGQYNEQFF; cdr3_nt: TGTGCCAGCAGTGAAGGGGGAGGGCAGTACAATGAGCAGTTCTTC; cdr3_length: 15; clone_size: few; d_call: TRBD2; j_call: TRBJ2-1; v_call: TRBV6-1
cdr3_aa: CASRDMNTGELFF; cdr3_nt: TGCGCCAGCCGGGACATGAACACCGGGGAGCTGTTTTTT; cdr3_length: 13; clone_size: -; d_call: -; j_call: TRBJ2-2; v_call: TRBV5-1
cdr3_aa: CASSFTGGPAGANVLTF; cdr3_nt: TGTGCCAGCAGCTTTACAGGGGGGCCCGCTGGGGCCAACGTCCTGACTTTC; cdr3_length: 17; clone_size: -; d_call: TRBD1; j_call: TRBJ2-6; v_call: TRBV7-9
cdr3_aa: CASTSNREWSYEQYF; cdr3_nt: TGCGCCAGCACCTCTAACAGGGAATGGTCCTACGAGCAGTACTTC; cdr3_length: 15; clone_size: -; d_call: -; j_call: TRBJ2-7; v_call: TRBV23-1
cdr3_aa: CASSIGSPTQQYF; cdr3_nt: TGTGCCAGTAGTATTGGTAGTCCTACGCAGCAGTACTTC; cdr3_length: 13; clone_size: -; d_call: -; j_call: TRBJ2-7; v_call: TRBV19
cdr3_aa: CASSFTGARTEAFF; cdr3_nt: TGTGCCAGCAGCTTCACAGGAGCGAGGACTGAAGCTTTCTTT; cdr3_length: 14; clone_size: -; d_call: -; j_call: TRBJ1-1; v_call: TRBV5-5
cdr3_aa: CASSGRQPPSYEQYF; cdr3_nt: TGTGCCAGCAGTGGAAGACAGCCCCCATCCTACGAGCAGTACTTC; cdr3_length: 15; clone_size: -; d_call: -; j_call: TRBJ2-7; v_call: TRBV25-1
cdr3_aa: CASNRVTGTYGYTF; cdr3_nt: TGTGCCAGCAACCGGGTTACAGGGACCTATGGCTACACCTTC; cdr3_length: 14; clone_size: -; d_call: -; j_call: TRBJ1-2; v_call: TRBV5-6
cdr3_aa: CASSPPGVSYEQYF; cdr3_nt: TGTGCCAGCAGCCCCCCCGGGGTTTCCTACGAGCAGTACTTC; cdr3_length: 14; clone_size: -; d_call: -; j_call: TRBJ2-7; v_call: TRBV7-2
cdr3_aa: CASSGQGLDNEQFF; cdr3_nt: TGTGCCAGCAGTGGACAGGGTTTGGACAATGAGCAGTTCTTC; cdr3_length: 14; clone_size: -; d_call: TRBD1; j_call: TRBJ2-1; v_call: TRBV25-1
cdr3_aa: CASSPIGQGRQPQHF; cdr3_nt: TGTGCCAGCAGTCCGATCGGACAGGGCCGCCAGCCCCAGCATTTT; cdr3_length: 15; clone_size: -; d_call: TRBD1; j_call: TRBJ1-5; v_call: TRBV6-1
cdr3_aa: CATSREVAVGYEQYF; cdr3_nt: TGTGCCACCAGCAGAGAGGTGGCGGTGGGCTACGAGCAGTACTTC; cdr3_length: 15; clone_size: once; d_call: -; j_call: TRBJ2-7; v_call: TRBV15
cdr3_aa: CASKVAGPGNTIYF; cdr3_nt: TGTGCCAGCAAGGTAGCAGGGCCCGGAAACACCATATATTTT; cdr3_length: 14; clone_size: -; d_call: -; j_call: TRBJ1-3; v_call: TRBV21-1
cdr3_aa: CASREGLAGLGETQYF; cdr3_nt: TGTGCCAGCAGAGAGGGACTAGCGGGATTGGGGGAGACCCAGTACTTC; cdr3_length: 16; clone_size: -; d_call: TRBD2; j_call: TRBJ2-5; v_call: TRBV2
cdr3_aa: CASSTRDRGWETQYF; cdr3_nt: TGTGCCAGTAGTACGAGGGACAGGGGATGGGAGACCCAGTACTTC; cdr3_length: 15; clone_size: -; d_call: TRBD1; j_call: TRBJ2-5; v_call: TRBV19
cdr3_aa: CASSRAVVKYNSPLHF; cdr3_nt: TGTGCCAGTAGTCGCGCGGTGGTGAAATATAATTCACCCCTCCACTTT; cdr3_length: 16; clone_size: -; d_call: -; j_call: TRBJ1-6; v_call: TRBV19
cdr3_aa: CASSALAGGTDTQYF; cdr3_nt: TGTGCCAGCAGTGCCCTAGCGGGAGGCACAGATACGCAGTATTTT; cdr3_length: 15; clone_size: -; d_call: TRBD2; j_call: TRBJ2-3; v_call: TRBV6-1
cdr3_aa: CASSLIFGDRGLSIRDYGYTF; cdr3_nt: TGTGCCAGTAGTTTAATTTTCGGGGACAGGGGTTTATCGATCCGCGACTATGGCTACACCTTC; cdr3_length: 21; clone_size: -; d_call: TRBD1; j_call: TRBJ1-2; v_call: TRBV19
cdr3_aa: CASSRGGRGGRAGELFF; cdr3_nt: TGCGCCAGCAGCCGGGGGGGCCGGGGAGGTAGGGCCGGGGAGCTGTTTTTT; cdr3_length: 17; clone_size: -; d_call: -; j_call: TRBJ2-2; v_call: TRBV4-1
cdr3_aa: CASTNTGEQFF; cdr3_nt: TGTGCCAGCACCAACACCGGGGAGCAGTTCTTC; cdr3_length: 11; clone_size: -; d_call: -; j_call: TRBJ2-1; v_call: TRBV6-5
cdr3_aa: CASSDAPSSADTQYF; cdr3_nt: TGTGCCAGCAGTGACGCTCCTAGCTCGGCAGATACGCAGTATTTT; cdr3_length: 15; clone_size: few; d_call: -; j_call: TRBJ2-3; v_call: TRBV6-4
cdr3_aa: CASMRNTEAFF; cdr3_nt: TGTGCCAGCATGCGGAACACTGAAGCTTTCTTT; cdr3_length: 11; clone_size: -; d_call: -; j_call: TRBJ1-1; v_call: TRBV6-5
cdr3_aa: CASSRIATDTQYF; cdr3_nt: TGTGCCAGCAGCAGAATAGCAACAGATACGCAGTATTTT; cdr3_length: 13; clone_size: -; d_call: -; j_call: TRBJ2-3; v_call: TRBV13